One and the same sample provided the 25 T cell receptor beta chains below, sequenced in a study of blood T cell repertoires in COVID-19. Assay used: immunoSEQ multiplex PCR; TCRdb lists only in-frame clones, some missing. The sample includes 20,000 to 30,000 clones, around 82% seen only once; the top ten take about a third. The sequenced sample was peripheral blood. The receptor source for this set is a human donor in a cohort sampled during active COVID-19.

The chain is built from TRBV15 and TRBJ2-7; the match to TRBD2 covers 12 bases. The germline CDR1 and CDR2 sequences are LNHNV and YYDKDF (reference sequence). The V and J ends lost 4 bases and 4 bases, in that order; junction bases with no gene match: 5. This CDR3 region has 15 residues. CDR3 amino acids: CATSKTSGGPYEQYF. In DNA form, the CDR3 reads TGTGCCACCAGCAAGACTAGCGGGGGACCATACGAGCAGTACTTC. Supplemented by reference TRBV15 and TRBJ2-7, the full variable domain reads DAMVIQNPRYQVTQFGKPVTLSCSQTLNHNVMYWYQQKSSQAPKLLFHYYDKDFNNEADTPDNFQSRRPNTSFCFLDIRSPGLGDTAMYLCATSKTSGGPYEQYFGPGTRLTVT.

The chain has TRBV6-1 and TRBJ1-6; the D gene is possibly TRBD1 (5 bases). Trimming removed 3 bases at V and 13 bases at J, with 16 bases between. Germline lookup yields CDR1 MNHNS and CDR2 SASEGT. The CDR3 covers 14 residues. The CDR3 loop reads CASSESQGLRPLHF. DNA of the CDR3: TGTGCCAGCAGTGAGTCGCAGGGCCTGCGTCCCCTCCACTTT.

This clone was detected a few times. V usage is TRBV19 and J usage is TRBJ1-1; D is undetermined. From germline, CDR1 is LNHDA and CDR2 SQIVND (reference sequence). Deletions cut 5 bases from V and 4 bases from J, with 17 bases between. This CDR3 spans 15 amino acids. The CDR3, as DNA: TGTGCCAGTAGTTCCGGGGTTGGGTATGGCACTGAAGCTTTCTTT. Its protein is CASSSGVGYGTEAFF.

This chain joins TRBV19 and TRBJ1-1; D is possibly TRBD1 (5 bases). V was shortened by 4 bases and J by 0 bases, with 12 bases between the two germline ends. Germline V CDR1 and CDR2: LNHDA, SQIVND (reference sequence). The CDR3 spans 15 residues. The CDR3 DNA reads as TGTGCCAGTAGTACATCGGGACTGTTGAACACTGAAGCTTTCTTT. As protein: CASSTSGLLNTEAFF.

The genes are TRBV7-2 and TRBJ2-7, with TRBD1 identical over 7 bases. The CDR3 is 12 amino acids. Unmatched junction bases numbered 2, after V lost 3 bases and J lost 6 bases. CDR1 is SGHTA, CDR2 FQGNSA, per germline. The CDR3 is CASSLTGFEQYF. In DNA, the CDR3 is TGTGCCAGCAGCTTGACAGGGTTCGAGCAGTACTTC.

The CDR3 nucleotides are TGCGCCAGCAGCCAAAACAGACAATACGAGCAGTACTTC. Residues: CASSQNRQYEQYF. The J gene is TRBJ2-7, the V gene TRBV4-3; no definite D call. CDR1 and CDR2 from the germline V gene are LGHNA and YSLEER. The CDR3 is 13 residues long. V dropped 2 bases and J dropped 4 bases, with 9 bases sitting between them.

To note about this clone: The sample carries other DNA sequences with the same CDR3. The chain joins TRBV7-2 to TRBJ1-4; 9 nucleotides match TRBD1. There are 15 residues in the CDR3. Per germline, CDR1 SGHTA and CDR2 FQGNSA. V dropped 1 base and J dropped 4; count of bases not matched to a gene: 1. The chain's CDR3 is CASSLDRGLNEKLFF. DNA of the CDR3: TGTGCCAGCAGCTTAGACAGGGGGCTTAATGAAAAACTGTTTTTT. The variable domain in full, with the rest retrieved from reference TRBV7-2 and TRBJ1-4, is GAGVSQSPSNKVTEKGKDVELRCDPISGHTALYWYRQSLGQGLEFLIYFQGNSAPDKSGLPSDRFSAERTGGSVSTLTIQRTQQEDSAVYLCASSLDRGLNEKLFFGSGTQLSVL.

The J gene is TRBJ1-1, the V gene TRBV9; 7 bases line up with TRBD1. This CDR3 has 14 residues. V gave up 4 bases and J gave up 2 bases; unmatched junction bases: 5. CDR1 and CDR2 (germline): SGDLS, YYNGEE. In nucleotides, the CDR3 is TGTGCCAGCAGCTCTCGGACAGGAAACACTGAAGCTTTCTTT. Protein product: CASSSRTGNTEAFF.

This chain links TRBV7-9 with TRBJ2-1; no definite D call. The germline CDR1 and CDR2 sequences are SEHNR and FQNEAQ (reference sequence). The CDR3 consists of 16 residues. Trimming stripped 2 bases from V and 4 bases from J, with 15 bases between. The DNA of the CDR3 is TGTGCCAGCAGCTTACGCCACTACGTAAAATACAATGAGCAGTTCTTC. This translates into CASSLRHYVKYNEQFF.

The V call is TRBV19, the J call TRBJ1-1, with D unresolved. V dropped 6 bases and J dropped 0 bases, with 11 bases sitting between them. Per germline, CDR1 LNHDA and CDR2 SQIVND (reference sequence). The CDR3 is 14 residues long. The CDR3 sequence: CASRSGGVNTEAFF. The CDR3 DNA sequence: TGTGCCAGTAGGTCGGGCGGGGTGAACACTGAAGCTTTCTTT.

The rearrangement links TRBV15 to TRBJ1-3, with D hard to call. The CDR3 totals 15 residues. CDR1 is LNHNV, CDR2 YYDKDF, per germline (reference sequence). V was cut by 0 bases and J by 3 bases, with 9 bases left in between. Here the CDR3 reads CATSRDQGSGNTIYF. Here the CDR3 DNA reads TGTGCCACCAGCAGAGATCAAGGGAGTGGAAACACCATATATTTT. The full variable domain, rest sourced from reference TRBV15 and TRBJ1-3, is DAMVIQNPRYQVTQFGKPVTLSCSQTLNHNVMYWYQQKSSQAPKLLFHYYDKDFNNEADTPDNFQSRRPNTSFCFLDIRSPGLGDTAMYLCATSRDQGSGNTIYFGEGSWLTVV.

In this sample, this clone is medium-sized (0.01 to 0.1%). The chain recombines TRBV9 with TRBJ2-5, with TRBD2 matching 9 bases. CDR1 and CDR2 from the germline V gene are SGDLS and YYNGEE. Trimming cost V 4 bases and J 2 bases; bases outside gene matches: 9. The CDR3 consists of 16 residues. The CDR3: CASSTGTSYPQETQYF. The CDR3 region has the DNA TGTGCCAGCAGCACAGGGACTAGCTACCCTCAAGAGACCCAGTACTTC. Combining the CDR3 with reference TRBV9 and TRBJ2-5 gives the whole variable domain DSGVTQTPKHLITATGQRVTLRCSPRSGDLSVYWYQQSLDQGLQFLIQYYNGEERAKGNILERFSAQQFPDLHSELNLSSLELGDSALYFCASSTGTSYPQETQYFGPGTRLLVL.

V and J are TRBV4-1 and TRBJ1-5; 8 nucleotides match TRBD1. J lost 6 bases, V lost 0 bases, and 10 bases had no gene match. In germline, CDR1 is MGHRA, CDR2 YSYEKL. The CDR3 consists of 17 residues. As DNA, the CDR3 is TGCGCCAGCAGCCAAGATGGAGGACCCAGGGGGCTTCAGCCCCAGCATTTT. Amino acids: CASSQDGGPRGLQPQHF.

V is TRBV5-1 and J is TRBJ1-4; maybe TRBD1 (5 bases). Trimming shortened V by 3 bases and J by 8 bases, and 14 bases separated the two germline ends. CDR3 length: 14 amino acids. The V gene's germline CDR1 is SGHRS and CDR2 YFSETQ. The CDR3 DNA reads as TGCGCCAGCAGCTCGGGGGGTGTAAGAGAAAAACTGTTTTTT. Translating it yields CASSSGGVREKLFF.

The rearrangement uses TRBV6-4 and TRBJ2-3; 12 bases match TRBD1. The CDR3 consists of 15 residues. Germline values: CDR1 MRHNA, CDR2 SNTAGT. V lost 6 bases and J lost 4; bases outside the gene matches: 5. In nucleotides, the CDR3 is TGTGCCAGCAGCGCCGGGACAGGGGGCGCAGATACGCAGTATTTT. It is translated as CASSAGTGGADTQYF.

This clone came up many times. The chain employs TRBV6-2 or TRBV6-3 and TRBJ2-3; a weak D match, TRBD2 (5 bases). The CDR3 consists of 14 residues. Germline V CDR1 and CDR2: MNHEY, SVGEGT. Between the trimmed V and J ends, which lost 6 bases and 4 bases, there was a span of 14 bases. CDR3 protein: CASSVGGPADTQYF. CDR3 DNA: TGTGCCAGCAGCGTTGGAGGACCCGCAGATACGCAGTATTTT.

The gene calls are TRBV7-2 and TRBJ2-7, with TRBD2 matching 7 bases. CDR1 and CDR2 from the germline V gene are SGHTA and FQGNSA. This CDR3 contains 15 residues. V shed 5 bases, J shed 5 bases, and the junction held 12 bases outside the gene matches. In DNA form, the CDR3 reads TGTGCCAGCAGCCGCGGGGGAGGGAATTCCAACGAGCAGTACTTC. Residues: CASSRGGGNSNEQYF.

The gene calls are TRBV6-4 and TRBJ2-3, with 12 positions matching TRBD2. V lost 6 bases, J lost 4 bases, and 5 bases stayed unmatched. CDR1 MRHNA and CDR2 SNTAGT come from the germline V gene. CDR3 length: 15 residues. CDR3 loop: CASSRLAGVSDTQYF. The CDR3 DNA reads as TGTGCCAGCAGCCGACTAGCGGGAGTCTCAGATACGCAGTATTTT.

The chain recombines TRBV12-3 or TRBV12-4 with TRBJ2-7; possible D gene TRBD2, 5 bases. V lost 2 bases, J lost 7 bases, and 9 bases lay in between. This CDR3 comprises 12 residues. In DNA form, the CDR3 reads TGTGCCAGCAGTTTAATGGGCGGGGAGCAGTACTTC. It specifies CASSLMGGEQYF.

In nucleotides, the CDR3 is TGTGCCATCAGTGACGGCAGGGGTTCGTACGAGCAGTACTTC. This sequence encodes CAISDGRGSYEQYF. The chain is built from TRBV10-3 and TRBJ2-7; tentatively, D is TRBD1 (6 bases). V lost 3 bases and J 4 bases, leaving 13 bases between the germline ends. Germline V lookup: CDR1 ENHRY, CDR2 SYGVKD. This CDR3 comprises 14 residues.

This chain uses TRBV4-3 with TRBJ1-6; tentative D call: TRBD1 (5 bases). The V and J ends lost 0 bases and 5 bases respectively, with 8 bases between them. The CDR3 is 15 amino acids. Germline CDR1 and CDR2: LGHNA and YSLEER. As DNA, the CDR3 is TGCGCCAGCAGCCAAGACGGGACTAATAATTCACCCCTCCACTTT. Translating gives CASSQDGTNNSPLHF.

This clone was found a few times. V and J are TRBV10-2 and TRBJ2-7; 12 bases are a match to TRBD1. CDR3 length: 14 amino acids. With V trimmed by 6 bases and J by 5 bases, 5 bases remained unmatched. Per the germline V gene, CDR1 is WSHSY and CDR2 is SAAADI. CDR3 protein: CASSGTGGRDEQYF. DNA of the CDR3: TGCGCCAGCAGCGGGACAGGGGGCAGAGACGAGCAGTACTTC.

This chain connects TRBV4-1 to TRBJ2-6; D unresolved. The germline V gene has CDR1 MGHRA and CDR2 YSYEKL. The V end was cut by 5 bases, the J end by 2 bases, with 16 bases between. The CDR3 is 17 amino acids. DNA for the CDR3: TGCGCCAGCAGCAACTACCACCTCACCCCTGGGGCCAACGTCCTGACTTTC. Residues: CASSNYHLTPGANVLTF.

This chain connects TRBV4-3 to TRBJ1-5; 10 bases are a match to TRBD1. Germline CDR1 reads LGHNA; CDR2 reads YSLEER. This CDR3 is built from 16 residues. With V trimmed by 0 bases and J by 7 bases, 6 bases remained unmatched. The CDR3 spells CASSQDLGTGEQPQHF. The CDR3 nucleotides read TGCGCCAGCAGCCAAGATCTCGGGACAGGGGAACAGCCCCAGCATTTT.

This chain joins TRBV27 and TRBJ2-7; D is possibly TRBD2 (6 bases). Germline V gives CDR1 MNHEY, CDR2 SMNVEV (reference sequence). Trimming cost V 6 bases and J 5 bases, with 20 bases left between them. The CDR3 length is 15 residues. The CDR3 protein is CASSPYYGSLHEQYF. Here the CDR3 DNA reads TGTGCCAGCAGCCCCTATTACGGGAGCCTCCACGAGCAGTACTTC.